The 3 T cell receptor beta chains presented below share a single source sample, sequenced in a study of blood T cell repertoires in COVID-19. Using immunoSEQ multiplex PCR, the repertoire was profiled, and TCRdb retains in-frame clones only, with some absent. The sample has some 150,000 clones, 80% seen once. Material: peripheral blood. These receptors originate from a man aged 60 to 75 with active or convalescent COVID-19.

In this sample, this clone turned up a few times. The V gene is TRBV11-2, the J gene TRBJ1-5, with 7 bases that match TRBD1. CDR3 length: 15 amino acids. Germline V CDR1 and CDR2: SGHAT, FQNNGV. The V gene end was trimmed by 1 base and the J gene end by 1 base; junction bases not matched to a gene: 1. In nucleotides, the CDR3 is TGTGCCAGCAGCTTAGCAGGGGGAAGCAATCAGCCCCAGCATTTT. The encoded protein is CASSLAGGSNQPQHF.

This chain connects TRBV5-6 to TRBJ2-5, with TRBD2 as a possible D gene (6 bases). The CDR3 runs 14 residues. Germline values: CDR1 SGHDT, CDR2 YYEEEE. V lost 4 bases, J lost 5 bases, and 15 bases lay in between. The CDR3 here is CASSPPQAGETQYF. The CDR3 DNA reads as TGTGCCAGCAGCCCCCCACAGGCGGGGGAGACCCAGTACTTC.

The J gene is TRBJ2-3, the V gene TRBV15; unclear D gene. V shed 0 bases and J shed 0 bases, with 4 bases lying between them. The CDR3 sequence is 14 residues long. Germline CDR1 LNHNV, CDR2 YYDKDF (reference sequence). The CDR3 nucleotides are TGTGCCACCAGCAGAGAATATAGCACAGATACGCAGTATTTT. Encoded protein: CATSREYSTDTQYF.